This TCR beta chain comes out of a study of OX40 agonist ivuxolimab in advanced cancers. The CDR3 has 14 amino acids. Germline lookup yields CDR1 SGDLS and CDR2 YYNGEE. V gave up 3 bases and J gave up 3 bases, with 12 bases separating them. This clone is a singleton in its sample. The assay was immunoSEQ multiplex PCR, and TCRdb's table has in-frame clones only and misses some. The sample contains about 120,000 clones, 80% to 90% of which appear only once. The receptor was derived from an adult with an advanced solid tumor such as melanoma, head and neck, liver or kidney cancer. The sample consisted of CD4+ or CD8+ T cells sorted from blood, taken in a trial of the OX40 agonist ivuxolimab. This rearrangement joins TRBV9 to TRBJ2-5; maybe TRBD2 (5 bases). DNA for the CDR3: TGTGCCAGCAGCGAGGCTTCCGGGGAAGAGACCCAGTACTTC. It yields the protein CASSEASGEETQYF.